This T cell receptor beta chain was sequenced during a study of cytomegalovirus exposure and HLA in healthy donors. PCR primers comprised 60 Vbeta and 13 Jbeta primers. Only in-frame clones appear in the TCRdb table, and some are missing; sequencing was by immunoSEQ multiplex PCR. The sample carries 100,000 to 150,000 clones, about 10% recorded once. The V end was cut by 5 bases, the J end by 10 bases, with 21 bases between. The CDR3 has 14 residues. Per the germline V gene, CDR1 is SGHRS and CDR2 is YFSETQ. The rearrangement links TRBV5-1 to TRBJ1-1; D is unresolved. Sequencing was done on a sample of PBMCs. The receptor comes from a woman aged 18-30 years in good health and CMV-seropositive. The CDR3 here is CASRENYELHGAFF. The DNA for the CDR3 is TGCGCCAGCAGAGAGAATTACGAATTGCATGGAGCTTTCTTT.